Listed below are T cell receptor beta chains from one sample, sequenced in a study of blood T cell repertoires in COVID-19. TCRdb keeps only in-frame clones here, not all; method: immunoSEQ multiplex PCR. The sample carries hundreds of thousands of clones, more than 75% recorded once. The sequencing input was PBMCs or T cells enriched from blood (not recorded which). The receptor set was obtained from a woman aged 55-70 years in a cohort exposed to, infected with or recovered from COVID-19 (not recorded which). The CDR3 runs from the conserved cysteine through the conserved F or W. Each record gives: CDR3 length, J gene, clone size, V gene, D gene, CDR3 DNA, CDR3 protein. The D gene is left open where the match is weak. Size is stated for part of the rows, as once, few or many counts, or as a class when the clone is expanded.

14 TRBJ2-3 once TRBV9 NA TGTGCCAGCAGCGTAGAGCTCGGCACAGATACGCAGTATTTT CASSVELGTDTQYF
15 TRBJ1-3 NA TRBV2 NA TGTGCCAGCAGCCTCAGGGACTACTCTGGAAACACCATATATTTT CASSLRDYSGNTIYF
15 TRBJ2-7 few TRBV24-1 NA TGTGCCACCAGTGACCCAAACGGGAAACTCTACGAGCAGTACTTC CATSDPNGKLYEQYF
13 TRBJ1-2 NA TRBV11-2 TRBD1 TGTGCCAGCACCCCGGGACAGAACTATGGCTACACCTTC CASTPGQNYGYTF
14 TRBJ1-6 NA TRBV5-1 NA TGCGCCAGCAGCTTGGAGGGGCAACGGTCACCCCTCCACTTT CASSLEGQRSPLHF
16 TRBJ2-4 NA TRBV2 TRBD2 TGTGCCAGCAGAAATGAGCGGGGGCTAGCCAAAAACATTCAGTACTTC CASRNERGLAKNIQYF
17 TRBJ2-3 NA TRBV7-2 TRBD2 TGTGCCAGCAGCCAGACTAGCGGGAGGGCCAGGGGAGATACGCAGTATTTT CASSQTSGRARGDTQYF
15 TRBJ2-5 NA TRBV5-6 TRBD1 TGTGCCAGCAGCACGACACAGGGGGCTTGGGAGACCCAGTACTTC CASSTTQGAWETQYF
15 TRBJ1-3 NA TRBV6-5 NA TGTGCCAGCAGTTACAGGGGGATCTCTGGAAACACCATATATTTT CASSYRGISGNTIYF
13 TRBJ1-5 NA TRBV2 NA TGTGCCAGCAGTGAGCGGGGCGGTCAGCCCCAGCATTTT CASSERGGQPQHF
15 TRBJ1-4 NA TRBV2 NA TGTGCCAGCAGTGAAGGGCCAAGAACTAATGAAAAACTGTTTTTT CASSEGPRTNEKLFF
14 TRBJ1-2 NA TRBV30 NA TGTGCCTGGACCTTCGGGTCTTCTAACTATGGCTACACCTTC CAWTFGSSNYGYTF
14 TRBJ2-1 NA TRBV7-9 NA TGTGCCAGCAGCGGGCCTAGCAGAACGAATGAGCAGTTCTTC CASSGPSRTNEQFF
16 TRBJ1-1 NA TRBV28 TRBD1 TGTGCCAGCAGTTTCAGGGGGACAGGGGTGAACACTGAAGCTTTCTTT CASSFRGTGVNTEAFF
13 TRBJ2-7 NA TRBV11-1 NA TGTGCCAGCAGCTCTAGCCCCGGTGGCGAGCAGTACTTC CASSSSPGGEQYF
19 TRBJ1-4 few TRBV5-1 TRBD1 TGCGCCAGCAGCTTGGCCGGGACAGGGATTTTCTCGACTAATGAAAAACTGTTTTTT CASSLAGTGIFSTNEKLFF
14 TRBJ2-7 NA TRBV5-8 TRBD2 TGTGCCAGCAGCTTGGGGGCGGGGGCCTACGAGCAGTACTTC CASSLGAGAYEQYF
13 TRBJ2-5 few TRBV18 NA TGTGCCAGCTCACCAATTCCGGAAGAGACCCAGTACTTC CASSPIPEETQYF
16 TRBJ2-1 NA TRBV7-7 TRBD2 TGTGCTAGCAGCTTAGGTAGGCCTGTAGCGGGCTATGAGCAGTTCTTC CASSLGRPVAGYEQFF
11 TRBJ2-5 once TRBV20-1 NA TGCAGTGCTAGGTGGGGCGAGACCCAGTACTTC CSARWGETQYF
14 TRBJ1-2 NA TRBV5-1 NA TGCGCCAGTAGTCCCTCAGGGGTGAGTGGGGGCTACACCTTC CASSPSGVSGGYTF
15 TRBJ2-7 NA TRBV11-2 NA TGTGCCAGCAGCCCACTCAGACAGCGCCTCTACGAGCAGTACTTC CASSPLRQRLYEQYF
18 TRBJ2-2 NA TRBV24-1 TRBD1 TGTGCCACCAGTGATTCGAGCGGACAGGGGGTGCGGACCGGGGAGCTGTTTTTT CATSDSSGQGVRTGELFF
15 TRBJ2-7 NA TRBV14 TRBD1 TGTGCCAGCAGCCGCGGGACAGGGGTCGCCTACGAGCAGTACTTC CASSRGTGVAYEQYF
15 TRBJ2-1 once TRBV7-3 NA TGTGCCAGCAGCTTAATTGGCGGGGCGTACAATGAGCAGTTCTTC CASSLIGGAYNEQFF